This is a list of T cell receptor beta chains from one sample in a study of blood T cell repertoires in COVID-19. Only in-frame clones appear in the TCRdb table, and some are missing; sequencing was by immunoSEQ multiplex PCR. The sample yields approximately 170,000 clones, around 85% seen once. The sequenced sample was peripheral blood. Receptor source: a woman aged 60 to 75 with COVID-19, enrolled during active disease. CDR3s include the opening cysteine and the closing phenylalanine or tryptophan. The D gene is left open where the match is weak. Size is omitted from some rows. Given values are once, few, many or a class for expanded clones.

TRBV4-3	TRBJ2-3	TRBD2	NA	TGCGCCAGCAGCCAAGGAGGGGGACTAGCGGGCCAAAGGGGTACGCAGTATTTT	CASSQGGGLAGQRGTQYF
TRBV19	TRBJ1-1	NA	NA	TGTGCCAGTAGTATAGATAGGGTCCCAGGGTACCGTGAAGCTTTCTTT	CASSIDRVPGYREAFF
TRBV19	TRBJ2-7	NA	NA	TGTGCCAGTAGTTTTACCAGGGGTGACGAGCAGTACTTC	CASSFTRGDEQYF
TRBV7-2	TRBJ1-5	NA	NA	TGTGCCAGCAGCTTAGTTTCAGGCGTCAATCAGCCCCAGCATTTT	CASSLVSGVNQPQHF
TRBV14	TRBJ1-1	TRBD1	NA	TGTGCCAGCAGCCCTCGGGGGGACAGGGCTTACACTGAAGCTTTCTTT	CASSPRGDRAYTEAFF
TRBV27	TRBJ2-2	TRBD1	NA	TGTGCCAGCAGTTCCGCGACAGGGGGCCCCTCACCTTTACGCACCGGGGAGCTGTTTTTT	CASSSATGGPSPLRTGELFF
TRBV30	TRBJ1-6	NA	NA	TGTGCCTGGACCCTAGGGAGGAAGGGATCACCCCTCCACTTT	CAWTLGRKGSPLHF
TRBV4-3	TRBJ2-7	NA	few	TGCGCCAGCAGCCGGGGCCGCGAGCAGTACTTC	CASSRGREQYF
TRBV9	TRBJ2-1	TRBD2	NA	TGTGCCAGCAGCGTAACTAGCGGAGACTACAATGAGCAGTTCTTC	CASSVTSGDYNEQFF
TRBV6-5	TRBJ1-1	TRBD1	NA	TGTGCCAGCAAATTGGACAGGGCAACTGAAGCTTTCTTT	CASKLDRATEAFF
TRBV21-1	TRBJ2-2	NA	NA	TGTGCCAGCAGCAAACTGGCTAGGGACAGAGCGAACACCGGGGAGCTGTTTTTT	CASSKLARDRANTGELFF
TRBV7-2	TRBJ2-5	TRBD2	NA	TGTGCCAGCAGCTTAACCGGGGGGTTAGAGACCCAGTACTTC	CASSLTGGLETQYF
TRBV15	TRBJ1-5	NA	NA	TGTGCCACCAGCAGAGATATGAGGGGGTTCGGCAATCAGCCCCAGCATTTT	CATSRDMRGFGNQPQHF
TRBV19	TRBJ1-2	TRBD1	few	TGTGCCAGTAGCCCCGGACAGGGTGGTAGCTACACCTTC	CASSPGQGGSYTF
TRBV7-3	TRBJ2-2	NA	NA	TGTGCCAGCAGCGGAGGGGCGGCTTCCGGGGAGCTGTTTTTT	CASSGGAASGELFF
TRBV7-9	TRBJ2-7	NA	NA	TGTGCCAGCAGCCGGGACACCTACGAGCAGTACTTC	CASSRDTYEQYF
TRBV30	TRBJ2-3	TRBD2	NA	TGTGCCTGTATAGGACTAGCGACTTCCACAGATACGCAGTATTTT	CACIGLATSTDTQYF
TRBV19	TRBJ2-4	TRBD2	NA	TGTGCCAGTAGTATCTCGGGAGGGAAAAACATTCAGTACTTC	CASSISGGKNIQYF
TRBV29-1	TRBJ2-7	TRBD1	NA	TGCAGCGCTGGACAGGCCACCTACGAGCAGTACTTC	CSAGQATYEQYF
TRBV5-1	TRBJ2-1	TRBD2	once	TGCGCCAGCAGCTTCACCGGGACTAGCGGGAGTAGGGGTGAGCAGTTCTTC	CASSFTGTSGSRGEQFF
TRBV29-1	TRBJ2-7	NA	NA	TGCAGCGTTGGCCAGGGGGGATCCTACGAGCAGTACTTC	CSVGQGGSYEQYF
TRBV15	TRBJ1-5	NA	NA	TGTGCCACCAGCAGAGCGCAAGCGGATCAGCCCCAGCATTTT	CATSRAQADQPQHF
TRBV4-3	TRBJ1-1	NA	NA	TGCGCCAGCAGCCAAGGCGCTGGACAGAGGAACACTGAAGCTTTCTTT	CASSQGAGQRNTEAFF
TRBV9	TRBJ1-5	NA	NA	TGTGCCAGCAGCTCACAGGGTGGGTATCAGCCCCAGCATTTT	CASSSQGGYQPQHF
TRBV2	TRBJ1-4	TRBD1	NA	TGTGCCAGCGGGACAGGGGGTGAAAAACTGTTTTTT	CASGTGGEKLFF
TRBV5-1	TRBJ2-3	TRBD2	NA	TGCGCCAGCAGCGCCGGGACTAGCGGAGATACGCAGTATTTT	CASSAGTSGDTQYF
TRBV6-5	TRBJ1-3	NA	NA	TGTGCCAGCAGTCGGGAGCTCTCTGGAAACACCATATATTTT	CASSRELSGNTIYF
TRBV27	TRBJ1-2	TRBD1	NA	TGTGCCAGCAGTTTACTTCAGGGGGCTTACTATGGCTACACCTTC	CASSLLQGAYYGYTF
TRBV9	TRBJ1-6	NA	NA	TGTGCCAGCAGTATCGGGGGGTCCTATAATTCACCCCTCCACTTT	CASSIGGSYNSPLHF
TRBV19	TRBJ1-1	NA	NA	TGTGCCACCCGATTTAATGCGGGCGTGAACACTGAAGCTTTCTTT	CATRFNAGVNTEAFF
TRBV19	TRBJ2-1	NA	NA	TGTGCCAGTAGTATGAGGCGGGCCCTCGGCAATGAGCAGTTCTTC	CASSMRRALGNEQFF
TRBV6-1	TRBJ2-1	TRBD2	NA	TGTGCCAGCAGTGAATGGGCTAGCGGGAGTGGTTCCTACAATGAGCAGTTCTTC	CASSEWASGSGSYNEQFF
TRBV3-1/TRBV3-2	TRBJ2-1	TRBD2	NA	TGTGCCAGCAGCCAAGTCGGCGGGAGCAATGAGCAGTTCTTC	CASSQVGGSNEQFF
TRBV10-3	TRBJ1-5	TRBD1	NA	TGTGCCAGCCCTCCGGACAGGGAACAGCAGCCCCAGCATTTT	CASPPDREQQPQHF
TRBV19	TRBJ2-1	TRBD2	NA	TGTGCCAGTAGTACTGGACTAGCGGGAGGGCCCTCCTACAATGAGCAGTTCTTC	CASSTGLAGGPSYNEQFF
TRBV7-2	TRBJ1-2	TRBD1	once	TGTGCCAGCAGCTTAGACGCCAGGGGGCTCTACAATAACTATGGCTACACCTTC	CASSLDARGLYNNYGYTF
TRBV6-5	TRBJ1-5	NA	NA	TGTGCCAGCAGGGGCGCAGGTAGCAATCAGCCCCAGCATTTT	CASRGAGSNQPQHF
TRBV24-1	TRBJ1-3	NA	NA	TGTGCCACCAGTGATCCAGGCTCTGGAAACACCATATATTTT	CATSDPGSGNTIYF
TRBV6-2/TRBV6-3	TRBJ2-3	TRBD1	NA	TGTGCCAGCAGTAGGGGACAGGAGCCGATGGGCACAGATACGCAGTATTTT	CASSRGQEPMGTDTQYF
TRBV28	TRBJ2-6	NA	NA	TGTGCCAGCAGCCTCAAGGGGCTGAACTCTGGGGCCAACGTCCTGACTTTC	CASSLKGLNSGANVLTF
TRBV6-1	TRBJ1-5	NA	NA	TGTGCCAGCAGTGCCAACGTGGAGGGAATTGGCAATCAGCCCCAGCATTTT	CASSANVEGIGNQPQHF
TRBV2	TRBJ1-5	NA	NA	TGTGCCAGCAGTGTCTCGTCCGGGGGCAATCAGCCCCAGCATTTT	CASSVSSGGNQPQHF
TRBV18	TRBJ1-5	TRBD1	NA	TGTGCCAGCTCACGGACAGGGAAGAGCAATCAGCCCCAGCATTTT	CASSRTGKSNQPQHF
TRBV27	TRBJ2-2	TRBD2	NA	TGTGCCAGCAGTTTACAGGGGACTAGCGGGAGGGTTGGGGAGCTGTTTTTT	CASSLQGTSGRVGELFF
TRBV11-2	TRBJ1-2	NA	NA	TGTGCCAGCAGCGCTTGGGCAGGGTATGGCGGCTACACCTTC	CASSAWAGYGGYTF
TRBV30	TRBJ1-2	TRBD1	NA	TGTGCCTGGACCCCAGGGGGCTATGGCTACACCTTC	CAWTPGGYGYTF